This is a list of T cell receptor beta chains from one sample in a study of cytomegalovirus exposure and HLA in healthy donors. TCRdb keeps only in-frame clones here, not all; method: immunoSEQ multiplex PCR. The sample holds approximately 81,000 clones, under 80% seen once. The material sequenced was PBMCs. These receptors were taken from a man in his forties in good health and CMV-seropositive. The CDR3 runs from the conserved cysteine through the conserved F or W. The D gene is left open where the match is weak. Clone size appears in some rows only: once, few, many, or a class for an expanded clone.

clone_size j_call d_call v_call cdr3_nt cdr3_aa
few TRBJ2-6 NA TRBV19 TGTGCCAGTAGTGGCAGAAGCTCTGGGGCCAACGTCCTGACTTTC CASSGRSSGANVLTF
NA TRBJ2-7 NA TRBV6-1 TGTGCCAGCAGGGGCTTGACAGAATCTTACGAGCAGTACTTC CASRGLTESYEQYF
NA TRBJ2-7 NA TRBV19 TGTGCCAGTAGTTCCATTGACAGTTCCTACGAGCAGTACTTC CASSSIDSSYEQYF
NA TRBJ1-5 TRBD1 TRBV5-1 TGCGCCAGCAGCCCCGGGACAGGGGGACGGCCCCAGCATTTT CASSPGTGGRPQHF
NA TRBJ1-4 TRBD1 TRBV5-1 TGCGCCAGCAGCTTGCCCACAGGGGGCGACGAAAAACTGTTTTTT CASSLPTGGDEKLFF
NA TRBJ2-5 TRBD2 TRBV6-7 TGTGCCAGCAGTTACGAGAGCGGGGGGTCTGAGAAAGAGACCCAGTACTTC CASSYESGGSEKETQYF
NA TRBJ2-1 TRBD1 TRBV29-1 TGCAGCGTTGAAGGGGGGACAGGGGCAAATGAGCAGTTCTTC CSVEGGTGANEQFF
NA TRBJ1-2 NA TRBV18 TGTGCCAGCTCACCACGGACGGACTCTGGCTACACCTTC CASSPRTDSGYTF
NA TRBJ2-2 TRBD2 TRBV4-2 TGTGCCAGCAGCCAAGGGGGGGCGGGAGGCCCCCTGTGGACCGGGGAGCTGTTTTTT CASSQGGAGGPLWTGELFF
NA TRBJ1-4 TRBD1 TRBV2 TGTGCCAGCATTCTCGGACAGGCCGGTGGTGAGGAAAAACTGTTTTTT CASILGQAGGEEKLFF
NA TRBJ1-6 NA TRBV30 TGTGCCTGGAGGCCCTATGCTAATTCACCCCTCCACTTT CAWRPYANSPLHF
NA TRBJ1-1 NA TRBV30 TGTGCCTGGAGTCTAGGCATGAACACTGAAGCTTTCTTT CAWSLGMNTEAFF
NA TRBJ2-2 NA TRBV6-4 TGTGCCAGCAGTGACTCCTCGGACATTCTGACCGGGGAGCTGTTTTTT CASSDSSDILTGELFF
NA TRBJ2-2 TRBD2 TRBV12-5 TGTGCTAGTGCCTGGGAGGGCCCCGGGGAGCTGTTTTTT CASAWEGPGELFF
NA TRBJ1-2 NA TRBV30 TGTGCCTGGAACGGCGGCAGTGTCCATGGCTACACCTTC CAWNGGSVHGYTF
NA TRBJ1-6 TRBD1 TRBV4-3 TGCGCCAGCAGCCAAGATACGGGACAGGGGTCACCCCTCCACTTT CASSQDTGQGSPLHF
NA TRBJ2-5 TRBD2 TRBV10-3 TGTGCCATCAGTGAGACCCTTCCCGGGACTAGCTATGAGACCCAGTACTTC CAISETLPGTSYETQYF
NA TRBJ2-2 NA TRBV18 TGTGCCAGCTCACCCAAAGAGCAACACCGGGAGGAGCTGTTTTTT CASSPKEQHREELFF
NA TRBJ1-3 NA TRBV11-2 TGTGCCAGCAGCTTAGAAACAGACTATTACTCTGGAAACACCATATATTTT CASSLETDYYSGNTIYF
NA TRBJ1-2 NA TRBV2 TGTGCCAGCACTAAGGGTCCAGGGGATGGCTACACCTTC CASTKGPGDGYTF
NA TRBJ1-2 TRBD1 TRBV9 TGTGCCAGCAGCGTGCCGGGACAGGGGGCGAGTGGCTACACCTTC CASSVPGQGASGYTF
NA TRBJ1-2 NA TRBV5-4 TGTGCCAGCAGCCCCGCGGGTGGGGGCTACACCTTC CASSPAGGGYTF
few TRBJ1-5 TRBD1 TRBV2 TGTGCCAGCAGACTAGACAGGGGGACTCAGCCCCAGCATTTT CASRLDRGTQPQHF
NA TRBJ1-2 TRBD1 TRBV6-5 TGTGCCAGCAGACCCCCCGACAGGGTGGGCGGCTACACCTTC CASRPPDRVGGYTF
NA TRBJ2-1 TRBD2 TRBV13 TGTGCCAGCAGCTTACTCGTAGCGGGGGGGCTATACAATGAGCAGTTCTTC CASSLLVAGGLYNEQFF
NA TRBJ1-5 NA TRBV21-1 TGTGCCAGCAGCACCCTAGGAGCAGGGGGCAATCAGCCCCAGCATTTT CASSTLGAGGNQPQHF
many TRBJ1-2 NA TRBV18 TGTGCCAGCTCACCAGGGACCGTCGGGAGCTATGGCTACACCTTC CASSPGTVGSYGYTF
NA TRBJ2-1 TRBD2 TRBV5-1 TGCGCCAGCAGCTTGAAGGCAGCGGGGGGGTACAATGAGCAGTTCTTC CASSLKAAGGYNEQFF
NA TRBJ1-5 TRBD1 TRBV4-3 TGCGCCAGCATCACCGACAGGGCAAATCAGCCCCAGCATTTT CASITDRANQPQHF
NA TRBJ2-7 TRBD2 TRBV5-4 TGTGCCAGCCGGCCAGATAGCGGGAGGGCCTACGAGCAGTACTTC CASRPDSGRAYEQYF
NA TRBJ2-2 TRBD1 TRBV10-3 TGTGCCGCCACCGGGACAGCTAACACCGGGGAGCTGTTTTTT CAATGTANTGELFF
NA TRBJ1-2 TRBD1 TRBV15 TGTGCCACCAGCAGAGTGAAGGACAGGGCCCCCCGCGGCTACACCTTC CATSRVKDRAPRGYTF
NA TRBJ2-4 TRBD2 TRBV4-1 TGCGCCAGCAGCTTAAAGGGCGGGGGGGGCAAAAACATTCAGTACTTC CASSLKGGGGKNIQYF
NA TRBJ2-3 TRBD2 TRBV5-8 TGTGCCAGCAGCTTAGTAGCGGGAAGCACAGATACGCAGTATTTT CASSLVAGSTDTQYF
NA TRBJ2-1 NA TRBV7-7 TGTGCCAGCAGCTTATGCAGGGATGGAGCGGAGCAGTTCTTC CASSLCRDGAEQFF
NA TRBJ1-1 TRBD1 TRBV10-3 TGTGCCATCAGTCTGACAGGGGAGGGCGAGAAAGCTTTCTTT CAISLTGEGEKAFF
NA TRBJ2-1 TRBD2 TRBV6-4 TGTGCCAGCAGTAAGCGGGAGTCCTACAATGAGCAGTTCTTC CASSKRESYNEQFF
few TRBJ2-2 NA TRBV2 TGTGCCAGCGGACGGACAGAGAACACCGGGGAGCTGTTTTTT CASGRTENTGELFF
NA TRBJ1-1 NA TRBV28 TGTGCCAGCAGTTTATCAGGGCCCACTGAAGCTTTCTTT CASSLSGPTEAFF
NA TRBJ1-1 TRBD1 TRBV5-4 TGTGCCAGCAGCTTAAGGACAGGGTGGGAATCTGAAGCTTTCTTT CASSLRTGWESEAFF
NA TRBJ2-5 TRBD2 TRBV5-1 TGCGCCAGCAGTTCGGGCGCCGGGGGGGAGACCCAGTACTTC CASSSGAGGETQYF
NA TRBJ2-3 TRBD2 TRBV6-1 TGTGCCAGCAGTGAAGTGGGGACTAGCGGTACAGATACGCAGTATTTT CASSEVGTSGTDTQYF
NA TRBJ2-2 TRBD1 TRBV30 TGTGCCTGGAGTGTGGACAGGCCGCTTCCGCCGGGGACCGGGGAGCTGTTTTTT CAWSVDRPLPPGTGELFF
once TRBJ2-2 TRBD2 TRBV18 TGTGCCAGCTCACCGGCGACTAGCGGGCGCACCGGGGAGCTGTTTTTT CASSPATSGRTGELFF
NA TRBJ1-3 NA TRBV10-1 TGCGCCAGCAGTCCCGGGAGCTCTGGAAACACCATATATTTT CASSPGSSGNTIYF
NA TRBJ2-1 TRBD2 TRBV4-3 TGCGCCAGCAGCCAACTAGCAGCTAGCGGGGGAACCAACAATGAGCAGTTCTTC CASSQLAASGGTNNEQFF
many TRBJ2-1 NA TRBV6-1 TGTGCCAGCAGTTCCGATGGAGTATACAATGAGCAGTTCTTC CASSSDGVYNEQFF
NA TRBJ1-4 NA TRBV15 TGTGCCACCAGCAGAGGGACATCCCTCCAGGGGGAAAAACTGTTTTTT CATSRGTSLQGEKLFF
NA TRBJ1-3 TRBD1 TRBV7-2 TGTGCCAGCAGCCCGCCCGGGACAGGGGATGGAAACACCATATATTTT CASSPPGTGDGNTIYF
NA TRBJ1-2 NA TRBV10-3 TGTGCCATCAGTGAGGCCCGGAACTATGGCTACACCTTC CAISEARNYGYTF
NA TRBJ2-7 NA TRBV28 TGTGCCAGCAGTTTAGGAGGGTACAGGTACGAGCAGTACTTC CASSLGGYRYEQYF
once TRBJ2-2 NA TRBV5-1 TGCGCCAGCAGCCATGGACAGAGTTCAATCACCGGGGAGCTGTTTTTT CASSHGQSSITGELFF
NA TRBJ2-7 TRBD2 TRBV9 TGTGCCAGCAGCGTAGACTCTAGCGGGAGGTACGAGCAGTACTTC CASSVDSSGRYEQYF
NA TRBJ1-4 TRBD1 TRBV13 TGTGCCAGCAGCTTAAGGGGGACAGGGGTGGAAAAACTGTTTTTT CASSLRGTGVEKLFF
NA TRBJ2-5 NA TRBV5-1 TGCGCCAGCAGCTCCGGGACACAAGAGACCCAGTACTTC CASSSGTQETQYF
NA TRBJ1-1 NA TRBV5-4 TGTGCCAGCAAAGGCGGGGAAGGAACTGAAGCTTTCTTT CASKGGEGTEAFF